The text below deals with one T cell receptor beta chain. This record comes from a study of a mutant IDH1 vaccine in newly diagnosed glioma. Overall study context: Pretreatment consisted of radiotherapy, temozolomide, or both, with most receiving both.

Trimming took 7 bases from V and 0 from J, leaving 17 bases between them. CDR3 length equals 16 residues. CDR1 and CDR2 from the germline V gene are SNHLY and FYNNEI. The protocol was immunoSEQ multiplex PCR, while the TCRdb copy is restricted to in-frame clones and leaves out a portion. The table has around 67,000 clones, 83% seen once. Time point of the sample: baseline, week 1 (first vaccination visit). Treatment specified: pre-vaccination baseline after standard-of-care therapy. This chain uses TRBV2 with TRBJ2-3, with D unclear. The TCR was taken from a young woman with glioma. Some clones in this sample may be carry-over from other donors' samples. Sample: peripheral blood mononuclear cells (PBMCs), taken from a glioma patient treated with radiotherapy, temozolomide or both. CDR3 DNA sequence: TGTGCCAGCAAGGCAGGTGAAATGACTAGCACAGATACGCAGTATTTT. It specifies CASKAGEMTSTDTQYF.